A single sample gave rise to the 24 T cell receptor beta chains below, sequenced in a study of beta chain features in type 1 diabetes. cDNA synthesis used the whole RNA isolate, giving expressed TCRB sequences. Sequenced by immunoSEQ multiplex PCR; TCRdb stores in-frame clones only, minus some. The table includes 300,000 to 450,000 clones, roughly 12% detected once. The material sequenced was naive CD4+ T cells from blood. Receptors were obtained from a man between 18 and 35 years old in good health.

There are a few counts of this clone. V and J are TRBV4-3 and TRBJ2-1; maybe TRBD2 (5 bases). Germline V gene data show CDR1 as LGHNA and CDR2 as YSLEER. V was trimmed by 0 bases and J by 5 bases, leaving 11 bases between them. The CDR3 totals 15 residues. CDR3 nucleotides: TGCGCCAGCAGCCAAGAACGGCTAGCTAACAATGAGCAGTTCTTC. This gives the protein CASSQERLANNEQFF.

The chain is built from TRBV28 and TRBJ1-6, with no clear D. The germline gives CDR1 MDHEN, CDR2 SYDVKM. The CDR3 spans 18 residues. With 1 base removed from V and 7 bases from J, the gap between germline ends came to 20 bases. The CDR3 loop is CASSLSISRSRGNSPLHF. The CDR3 nucleotides are TGTGCCAGCAGTTTATCAATCTCCAGGAGCCGGGGAAATTCACCCCTCCACTTT. Based on the CDR3 plus reference TRBV28 and TRBJ1-6, the full variable domain is DVKVTQSSRYLVKRTGEKVFLECVQDMDHENMFWYRQDPGLGLRLIYFSYDVKMKEKGDIPEGYSVSREKKERFSLILESASTNQTSMYLCASSLSISRSRGNSPLHFGNGTRLTVT.

With regard to this clone: This sample includes further DNA sequences coding for the same CDR3. The chain uses TRBV2 and TRBJ2-3, with 13 bases identical to TRBD2. The CDR3 is 16 amino acids. V lost 6 bases and J lost 1; bases outside the gene matches: 4. Germline assignment: CDR1 SNHLY and CDR2 FYNNEI. The CDR3 DNA sequence: TGTGCCAGCAGCGCCGGGACTAGCGGGGGCACAGATACGCAGTATTTT. Translation gives CASSAGTSGGTDTQYF.

This clone was counted only a few times. J is TRBJ2-7 and V is TRBV7-9; a possible D gene is TRBD2 (6 bases). Trimming took 5 bases from V and 0 from J, leaving 11 bases between them. This CDR3 comprises 14 residues. Germline lookup yields CDR1 SEHNR and CDR2 FQNEAQ (reference sequence). The CDR3 loop is CASSAGTVSYEQYF. The CDR3 nucleotides are TGTGCCAGCAGCGCGGGGACCGTCTCCTACGAGCAGTACTTC.

The J gene is TRBJ2-7, the V gene TRBV9, with 9 bases matching TRBD2. The CDR3 sequence is 14 residues long. Germline V gives CDR1 SGDLS, CDR2 YYNGEE. V gave up 4 bases and J gave up 2 bases; unmatched junction bases: 4. CDR3 sequence (DNA): TGTGCCAGCAGCACCGGGACTAGCACCTACGAGCAGTACTTC. As protein: CASSTGTSTYEQYF.

The chain links TRBV7-8 to TRBJ1-5; no definite D call. This CDR3 is 16 amino acids long. The germline V gene has CDR1 SGHVS and CDR2 FQNEAQ. The V end lost 3 bases, the J end lost 7 bases, and 19 bases lay between the germline ends. The DNA for the CDR3 is TGTGCCAGCAGCTTCGCGCCGGCGGAGGGTGCCCAGCCCCAGCATTTT. Translation gives CASSFAPAEGAQPQHF.

CDR3 amino acids: CASSQDPNSYEQYF. The CDR3 DNA follows: TGCGCCAGCAGCCAAGACCCCAACTCCTACGAGCAGTACTTC. V gene TRBV4-3 combines with J gene TRBJ2-7; D unresolved. From germline, CDR1 is LGHNA and CDR2 YSLEER. The CDR3 extends over 14 amino acids. V lost 0 bases to trimming and J lost 0 bases, with 6 bases between them.

This chain uses TRBV15 with TRBJ2-3; no reliable D call. Germline V CDR1 and CDR2: LNHNV, YYDKDF (reference sequence). Trimming cost V 1 base and J 6 bases, with 5 bases left between them. This CDR3 region has 12 residues. The CDR3 sequence: CATSRAQDTQYF. The CDR3 nucleotides read TGTGCCACCAGCAGAGCCCAGGATACGCAGTATTTT.

This chain uses TRBV4-3 with TRBJ2-1; D gene uncertain. In germline, CDR1 is LGHNA, CDR2 YSLEER. Trimming left V 1 base short and J 5 bases short, with 12 bases between. There are 15 residues in the CDR3. CDR3 region: CASSQAVAQNNEQFF. CDR3 DNA sequence: TGCGCCAGCAGCCAAGCCGTCGCACAGAACAATGAGCAGTTCTTC.

This clone was picked up a small number of times. The rearrangement joins TRBV25-1 to TRBJ2-3; TRBD2 is a possible D gene (6 bases). This CDR3 region has 16 residues. The ends were cut back, 1 base at V and 2 bases at J, with 13 bases in the middle. Germline-derived CDR1 and CDR2 are MGHDK and SYGVNS. For the CDR3, the DNA is TGTGCCAGCAGTGAATCGGGGACTTCTTACACAGATACGCAGTATTTT. This gives the protein CASSESGTSYTDTQYF.

The chain couples TRBV18 to TRBJ2-1, with D tentatively TRBD1 (6 bases). This CDR3 has 14 residues. Trimming took off 3 bases at V and 2 bases at J, with 8 bases between the two ends. CDR1 and CDR2 (germline): KGHSH, LQKENI. The CDR3 nucleotides are TGTGCCAGCTCACCGGGACATACCTACAATGAGCAGTTCTTC. Its translation is CASSPGHTYNEQFF.

The rearrangement joins TRBV5-1 to TRBJ1-4; possible D gene TRBD1, 5 bases. The CDR3 is 15 residues long. The V and J ends lost 4 bases and 0 bases respectively, with 10 bases between them. CDR1 is SGHRS, CDR2 YFSETQ, per germline. DNA of the CDR3: TGCGCCAGCAGCCGACAGCAGGCAACTAATGAAAAACTGTTTTTT. Translation: CASSRQQATNEKLFF.

The chain is built from TRBV25-1 and TRBJ1-4; TRBD1 agrees at 8 bases. CDR1 MGHDK and CDR2 SYGVNS come from the germline V gene. The CDR3 sequence is 16 residues long. J gave up 4 bases and V 6 bases, and 10 bases lay outside the gene matches. DNA for the CDR3: TGTGCCAGCAGCGAAGGGGGCAGGGGGCTTAATGAAAAACTGTTTTTT. Translated, it gives CASSEGGRGLNEKLFF.

This clone appeared a few times. This chain connects TRBV7-9 to TRBJ2-2, with 9 bases matching TRBD1. The CDR3 totals 16 residues. CDR1 and CDR2 from the germline V gene are SEHNR and FQNEAQ (reference sequence). V gave up 6 bases and J gave up 5 bases; unmatched junction bases: 10. Written as DNA, the CDR3 is TGTGCCAGCAGGACTACCGGACAGGGGACGACCGGGGAGCTGTTTTTT. This translates into CASRTTGQGTTGELFF.

The DNA for the CDR3 is TGTGCCACCAGCAGAGACAGGGGACAGAATGAGCAGTTCTTC. It encodes CATSRDRGQNEQFF. The chain combines TRBV15 with TRBJ2-1; 7 nucleotides match TRBD1. Germline CDR1 is LNHNV and CDR2 is YYDKDF (reference sequence). The CDR3 runs to 14 residues. Germline trimming cut 0 bases from V and 7 bases from J; bases unmatched to any gene: 3. Looking up the rest from reference TRBV15 and TRBJ2-1 gives the full variable domain: DAMVIQNPRYQVTQFGKPVTLSCSQTLNHNVMYWYQQKSSQAPKLLFHYYDKDFNNEADTPDNFQSRRPNTSFCFLDIRSPGLGDTAMYLCATSRDRGQNEQFFGPGTRLTVL.

The J gene is TRBJ2-2, the V gene TRBV7-3; perhaps TRBD2 as D (6 bases). The CDR3 is 16 residues long. Germline CDR1 is SGHTA and CDR2 is FQGTGA. Trimming pared 1 base from V and 6 bases from J, leaving 15 bases between. This CDR3 reads CASSLNGAGLPGELFF. The CDR3 coding sequence is TGTGCCAGCAGCTTAAATGGGGCGGGACTTCCCGGGGAGCTGTTTTTT.

The CDR3 here is CASSTGLGTQYF. The CDR3 region has the DNA TGTGCCAGCTCTACAGGTTTAGGGACCCAGTACTTC. V gene TRBV7-8 combines with J gene TRBJ2-5; TRBD1 might be the D (5 bases). V lost 8 bases and J lost 7, with 14 bases in between. CDR1 is SGHVS, CDR2 FQNEAQ, per germline. The CDR3 is 12 residues long.

This clone was seen a few times. The CDR3 bases are TGTGCCAGCAGCTTATTCAGGGGGACGCAAGAGACCCAGTACTTC. Protein product: CASSLFRGTQETQYF. The gene calls are TRBV7-2 and TRBJ2-5; 7 nucleotides match TRBD1. Trimming took 2 bases from V and 2 from J; bases not matched to a gene: 5. Germline lookup yields CDR1 SGHTA and CDR2 FQGNSA. The CDR3 extends over 15 amino acids.

This clone appeared a few times. This chain links TRBV7-9 with TRBJ1-1; 7 positions agree with TRBD1. The germline V gene encodes CDR1 SEHNR and CDR2 FQNEAQ (reference sequence). The CDR3 runs 13 residues. The V and J ends lost 10 bases and 5 bases, in that order; junction bases with no gene match: 10. The CDR3 is CATHPTGKTEAFF. CDR3 DNA sequence: TGTGCCACCCACCCGACAGGGAAAACTGAAGCTTTCTTT.

There are a few counts of this clone. The V call is TRBV2, the J call TRBJ1-1; 7 bases align to TRBD1. Germline trimming cut 6 bases from V and 4 bases from J; bases unmatched to any gene: 11. The germline V gene encodes CDR1 SNHLY and CDR2 FYNNEI. The CDR3 is made up of 15 amino acids. In nucleotides, the CDR3 is TGTGCCAGCAGCGCCTACCTTCGGGACAGCACTGAAGCTTTCTTT. This encodes CASSAYLRDSTEAFF.

This clone was observed a handful of times. The V call is TRBV9, the J call TRBJ2-6, with a tentative D call TRBD2 (5 bases). Trimming left V 0 bases short and J 0 bases short, with 10 bases between. Germline-derived CDR1 and CDR2 are SGDLS and YYNGEE. The CDR3 sequence is 17 residues long. The DNA of the CDR3 is TGTGCCAGCAGCGTAGCAGCAGCGGTCTCTGGGGCCAACGTCCTGACTTTC. This sequence encodes CASSVAAAVSGANVLTF. Full variable domain (missing parts from reference TRBV9 and TRBJ2-6): DSGVTQTPKHLITATGQRVTLRCSPRSGDLSVYWYQQSLDQGLQFLIQYYNGEERAKGNILERFSAQQFPDLHSELNLSSLELGDSALYFCASSVAAAVSGANVLTFGAGSRLTVL.

There are a few counts of this clone. This chain joins TRBV28 and TRBJ2-3; 13 bases map to TRBD2. The germline CDR1 and CDR2 sequences are MDHEN and SYDVKM. Trimming cost V 6 bases and J 6 bases; bases outside gene matches: 9. The CDR3 length is 16 residues. Here the CDR3 reads CASSPTSGGALDTQYF. CDR3 bases: TGTGCCAGCAGCCCCACTAGCGGGGGGGCCCTTGATACGCAGTATTTT.

In this sample, this clone turned up a few times. The V call is TRBV5-6, the J call TRBJ2-7; 10 bases are a match to TRBD1. Losses at the gene ends were 1 base for V and 0 bases for J; bases not matched to a gene: 4. Per germline, CDR1 SGHDT and CDR2 YYEEEE. This CDR3 is built from 16 residues. CDR3 coding DNA: TGTGCCAGCAGCTTGCTCGACAGGGGGCCCTCCTACGAGCAGTACTTC. It encodes CASSLLDRGPSYEQYF.

Only a few counts were recorded for this clone. This chain uses TRBV5-1 with TRBJ2-2, with a tentative D call TRBD1 (5 bases). This CDR3 spans 16 amino acids. CDR1 is SGHRS, CDR2 YFSETQ, per germline. The V and J ends lost 1 base and 1 base respectively, with 11 bases between them. CDR3 in DNA: TGCGCCAGCAGCTTGAATGGACACTTGAACACCGGGGAGCTGTTTTTT. Amino acid sequence: CASSLNGHLNTGELFF. The full variable domain, with the rest looked up from reference TRBV5-1 and TRBJ2-2, is KAGVTQTPRYLIKTRGQQVTLSCSPISGHRSVSWYQQTPGQGLQFLFEYFSETQRNKGNFPGRFSGRQFSNSRSEMNVSTLELGDSALYLCASSLNGHLNTGELFFGEGSRLTVL.